One sample yielded the 24 T cell receptor beta chains listed below, sequenced in a study of beta chain features in type 1 diabetes (dated by TCRdb to the late 2010s). The library was built by means of the immunoSEQ multiplex PCR assay. The High Capacity cDNA Reverse Transcription Kit was used to reverse transcribe all of the isolated RNA, meaning that expressed TCRB transcripts were what got sequenced. TCRdb took over this immuneACCESS table, retaining in-frame rearrangements with V and J assigned. Such tables are incomplete; in checked studies, under half of the missing clones stem from an unresolved V gene, and the remainder is unexplained. The sample contains about 140,000 clones, about 10% of them found a single time. Jointly, the top ten make up approximately 1.3% of the sample. Material: naive CD4+ T cells from blood. In light of the paper, this sample's cell subset or site label describes: true naive CD4+ T cells. Receptors originate from a man aged 18 to 30 in good health.

This clone was recorded a few times. The V and J genes are TRBV18 and TRBJ2-1, with a weak D call TRBD2 (5 bases). The ends were cut back, 6 bases at V and 8 bases at J, with 17 bases in the middle. Germline assignment: CDR1 KGHSH and CDR2 LQKENI. The CDR3 spans 14 residues. This chain's CDR3 is CASSKTGSVDEQFF. The CDR3, as DNA: TGTGCCAGCTCCAAAACGGGGTCGGTGGATGAGCAGTTCTTC.

This clone was seen only a few times. Different DNA sequences within this sample yield the same CDR3. The gene calls are TRBV7-2 and TRBJ2-5; tentative D call: TRBD2 (5 bases). This CDR3 region has 13 residues. Per germline, CDR1 SGHTA and CDR2 FQGNSA. V lost 2 bases, J lost 3 bases, and 7 bases lay in between. As DNA, the CDR3 is TGTGCCAGCAGCTTAAGGCGGGAAGAGACCCAGTACTTC. This sequence encodes CASSLRREETQYF.

This clone was seen a handful of times. The rearrangement uses TRBV5-4 and TRBJ2-5; D is perhaps TRBD2 (5 bases). This CDR3 comprises 13 residues. With 0 bases removed from V and 5 bases from J, the gap between germline ends came to 8 bases. Germline CDR1 SGHNT, CDR2 YYREEE (reference sequence). The CDR3 sequence is CASSLVGSETQYF. The CDR3 nucleotides read TGTGCCAGCAGCTTGGTAGGGAGTGAGACCCAGTACTTC.

V gene TRBV9 combines with J gene TRBJ2-2; 8 positions match TRBD2. The length of the CDR3 is 16 residues. V lost 0 bases, J lost 1 base, and 2 bases stayed unmatched. Germline CDR1 reads SGDLS; CDR2 reads YYNGEE. The CDR3 loop reads CASSVEAGVNTGELFF. The CDR3 bases are TGTGCCAGCAGCGTAGAAGCGGGGGTGAACACCGGGGAGCTGTTTTTT.

This clone was counted a few times. CDR3 DNA sequence: TGTGCCAGCAGCTTAGAGGGACAGGGGGATGGCTACACCTTC. Translated: CASSLEGQGDGYTF. This chain uses TRBV7-9 with TRBJ1-2; 11 nucleotides align to TRBD1. The CDR3 runs 14 residues. V dropped 1 base and J dropped 6; count of bases not matched to a gene: 1. Germline loops: CDR1 SEHNR, CDR2 FQNEAQ (reference sequence).

The V call is TRBV7-2, the J call TRBJ2-7; D may be TRBD1 (6 bases). The CDR3 is made up of 14 amino acids. Between the trimmed V and J ends, which lost 1 base and 0 bases, there was a span of 7 bases. Germline CDR1 reads SGHTA; CDR2 reads FQGNSA. Here the CDR3 reads CASSLGQASYEQYF. CDR3 sequence (DNA): TGTGCCAGCAGCTTAGGACAGGCCTCCTACGAGCAGTACTTC. The full variable domain, with the rest looked up from reference TRBV7-2 and TRBJ2-7, is GAGVSQSPSNKVTEKGKDVELRCDPISGHTALYWYRQSLGQGLEFLIYFQGNSAPDKSGLPSDRFSAERTGGSVSTLTIQRTQQEDSAVYLCASSLGQASYEQYFGPGTRLTVT.

In its sample, this clone was seen a few times. CDR3 in DNA: TGCAGTTCCCGACAGGGGAGGGACACCGGGGAGCTGTTTTTT. Residues: CSSRQGRDTGELFF. The chain is built from TRBV29-1 and TRBJ2-2; TRBD1 is a possible D gene (8 bases). The CDR3 covers 14 residues. Germline lookup yields CDR1 SQVTM and CDR2 ANQGSEA.

In nucleotides, the CDR3 is TGTGCCAGCAGCCCACCAGCGGCCAGTAACTATGGCTACACCTTC. Translating it yields CASSPPAASNYGYTF. The gene calls are TRBV7-2 and TRBJ1-2, with D uncertain. The CDR3 is made up of 15 amino acids. Trimming left V 5 bases short and J 1 base short, with 14 bases between. The germline CDR1 and CDR2 sequences are SGHTA and FQGNSA.

The chain recombines TRBV5-1 with TRBJ2-7, with TRBD1 matching over 9 bases. V shed 3 bases, J shed 3 bases, and the junction held 4 bases outside the gene matches. This CDR3 has 14 amino acids. The germline gives CDR1 SGHRS, CDR2 YFSETQ. The CDR3 nucleotides are TGCGCCAGCAGCTCCCGGGACAGGGTCTACGAGCAGTACTTC. Protein: CASSSRDRVYEQYF.

This clone has ten or more counts. This chain uses TRBV2 with TRBJ2-1, with 7 bases fitting TRBD1. The V gene's germline CDR1 is SNHLY and CDR2 FYNNEI. This CDR3 is built from 13 residues. V dropped 4 bases and J dropped 8; count of bases not matched to a gene: 5. The CDR3 loop is CASSGQGGDEQFF. The CDR3 nucleotides are TGTGCCAGCAGTGGACAGGGCGGCGATGAGCAGTTCTTC.

The chain recombines TRBV5-4 with TRBJ2-7; 8 bases are a match to TRBD1. The CDR3 contains 15 residues. The V segment lost 4 bases and the J segment 4 bases; nucleotides outside the gene matches: 10. From germline, CDR1 is SGHNT and CDR2 YYREEE (reference sequence). The CDR3 loop reads CASSAGGQGAYEQYF. CDR3 in DNA: TGTGCCAGCAGCGCCGGTGGGCAGGGGGCTTACGAGCAGTACTTC.

The rearrangement links TRBV18 to TRBJ1-2; D possibly corresponds to TRBD1 (6 bases). The V gene lost 4 bases and the J gene lost 7 bases, with 10 bases spanning the gap. The CDR3 is 12 amino acids. Germline V gene data show CDR1 as KGHSH and CDR2 as LQKENI. CDR3 sequence: CASSQTGFGYTF. The CDR3 DNA is TGTGCCAGCTCACAAACAGGGTTTGGCTACACCTTC.

This clone was picked up a small number of times. The gene calls are TRBV6-5 and TRBJ1-5; TRBD1 agrees at 7 bases. The CDR3 is 15 amino acids. CDR1 and CDR2 (germline): MNHEY, SVGAGI. J gave up 4 bases and V 6 bases, and 9 bases lay outside the gene matches. CDR3 amino acids: CASRGEGAGNQPQHF. For the CDR3, the DNA is TGTGCCAGCAGGGGAGAGGGGGCTGGTAATCAGCCCCAGCATTTT.

This clone showed up just a few times. The chain combines TRBV5-1 with TRBJ2-3, with 7 bases fitting TRBD2. V shed 2 bases, J shed 0 bases, and the junction held 3 bases outside the gene matches. CDR1 and CDR2 from the germline V gene are SGHRS and YFSETQ. This CDR3 is built from 15 residues. CDR3 loop: CASSFGGTSTDTQYF. CDR3 bases: TGCGCCAGCAGCTTCGGGGGGACTAGCACAGATACGCAGTATTTT.

The rearrangement joins TRBV21-1 to TRBJ2-1; the table's TRBD2 call for D was not verified on the DNA. TRBV21-1 is a known pseudogene. The CDR3 loop spans 13 amino acids. Here the CDR3 DNA reads TGTGCCAGCAGCAAAGTGGCGGAATATGAGCAGTTCTTC. As protein: CASSKVAEYEQFF.

The CDR3 spells CAIGDRSKYF. In nucleotides, the CDR3 is TGTGCCATCGGGGACAGGTCCAAGTACTTC. The chain uses TRBV2 and TRBJ2-7; 8 bases agree with TRBD1. CDR1 and CDR2 (germline): SNHLY, FYNNEI. The CDR3 is 10 amino acids. The V and J ends lost 10 bases and 11 bases, in that order; junction bases with no gene match: 7.

This chain uses TRBV5-6 with TRBJ1-4, with TRBD1 identical over 12 bases. Germline V gives CDR1 SGHDT, CDR2 YYEEEE. V was clipped by 4 bases and J by 7 bases; unmatched bases: 8. The CDR3 contains 16 residues. The chain's CDR3 is CASSSGTGGRGEKLFF. The CDR3 DNA reads TGTGCCAGCAGCAGTGGGACAGGGGGCCGGGGTGAAAAACTGTTTTTT.

This clone was counted a few times. V gene TRBV7-3 combines with J gene TRBJ2-5, with D perhaps matching TRBD2 (7 bases). This CDR3 has 14 residues. Germline-derived CDR1 and CDR2 are SGHTA and FQGTGA. V dropped 6 bases and J dropped 5 bases, with 16 bases sitting between them. For the CDR3, the DNA is TGTGCCAGCAGTTCGAGGGGGGGGCTGGAGACCCAGTACTTC. This translates into CASSSRGGLETQYF.

This sequence joins TRBV27 and TRBJ2-7; weak D call: TRBD1 (6 bases). The CDR3 loop spans 14 amino acids. CDR1 and CDR2 from the germline V gene are MNHEY and SMNVEV (reference sequence). The V gene lost 6 bases and the J gene lost 0 bases, with 12 bases spanning the gap. CDR3 protein: CASRQQGSSYEQYF. CDR3 sequence (DNA): TGTGCCAGCAGGCAACAGGGCAGCTCCTACGAGCAGTACTTC.

The gene calls are TRBV14 and TRBJ2-3; 12 nucleotides agree with TRBD2. V was pared by 1 base and J by 1 base, with 6 bases of the junction left unmatched. Per the germline V gene, CDR1 is SGHDN and CDR2 is FVKESK. The CDR3 is 18 amino acids. CDR3 sequence reads: CASSQGPGLAGRTDTQYF. DNA of the CDR3: TGTGCCAGCAGCCAAGGCCCTGGACTAGCGGGACGCACAGATACGCAGTATTTT.

The chain combines TRBV28 with TRBJ2-7, with 9 positions matching TRBD2. The trim removed 8 bases at V and 4 bases at J, leaving 21 bases unmatched. Germline V gene lookup returns CDR1 MDHEN and CDR2 SYDVKM. The CDR3 totals 18 residues. For the CDR3, the DNA is TGTGCCAGCTACGCGTCCGGCGGGGGGGAGGAACAGGGGTACGAGCAGTACTTC. It codes for CASYASGGGEEQGYEQYF.

This clone was observed a few times. The CDR3 is CASSQDYSNQPQHF. DNA of the CDR3: TGTGCCAGCAGCCAAGATTATAGCAATCAGCCCCAGCATTTT. The gene calls are TRBV4-2 and TRBJ1-5; D gene ambiguous. Germline V gene lookup returns CDR1 LGHNA and CDR2 YNFKEQ. The CDR3 loop spans 14 amino acids. Between the trimmed V and J ends, which lost 0 bases and 0 bases, there was a span of 3 bases.

The chain has TRBV5-4 and TRBJ2-5; 11 bases agree with TRBD2. The V gene end was trimmed by 4 bases and the J gene end by 13 bases; junction bases not matched to a gene: 9. The CDR3 contains 13 residues. Germline V gene data show CDR1 as SGHNT and CDR2 as YYREEE (reference sequence). The CDR3 region is CASSQLTSGVWYF. The CDR3 coding sequence is TGTGCCAGCAGCCAATTGACTAGCGGGGTTTGGTACTTC.

V and J are TRBV7-6 and TRBJ2-2; 10 bases agree with TRBD1. The V segment lost 5 bases and the J segment 2 bases; nucleotides outside the gene matches: 5. This CDR3 spans 16 amino acids. Germline CDR1 reads SGHVS; CDR2 reads FNYEAQ. The CDR3 DNA follows: TGTGCCAGCAGCGCTAGACAGGGGGCCAACACCGGGGAGCTGTTTTTT. Amino acids: CASSARQGANTGELFF. The complete variable domain, with remaining parts taken from reference TRBV7-6 and TRBJ2-2, reads GAGVSQSPRYKVTKRGQDVALRCDPISGHVSLYWYRQALGQGPEFLTYFNYEAQQDKSGLPNDRFSAERPEGSISTLTIQRTEQRDSAMYRCASSARQGANTGELFFGEGSRLTVL.